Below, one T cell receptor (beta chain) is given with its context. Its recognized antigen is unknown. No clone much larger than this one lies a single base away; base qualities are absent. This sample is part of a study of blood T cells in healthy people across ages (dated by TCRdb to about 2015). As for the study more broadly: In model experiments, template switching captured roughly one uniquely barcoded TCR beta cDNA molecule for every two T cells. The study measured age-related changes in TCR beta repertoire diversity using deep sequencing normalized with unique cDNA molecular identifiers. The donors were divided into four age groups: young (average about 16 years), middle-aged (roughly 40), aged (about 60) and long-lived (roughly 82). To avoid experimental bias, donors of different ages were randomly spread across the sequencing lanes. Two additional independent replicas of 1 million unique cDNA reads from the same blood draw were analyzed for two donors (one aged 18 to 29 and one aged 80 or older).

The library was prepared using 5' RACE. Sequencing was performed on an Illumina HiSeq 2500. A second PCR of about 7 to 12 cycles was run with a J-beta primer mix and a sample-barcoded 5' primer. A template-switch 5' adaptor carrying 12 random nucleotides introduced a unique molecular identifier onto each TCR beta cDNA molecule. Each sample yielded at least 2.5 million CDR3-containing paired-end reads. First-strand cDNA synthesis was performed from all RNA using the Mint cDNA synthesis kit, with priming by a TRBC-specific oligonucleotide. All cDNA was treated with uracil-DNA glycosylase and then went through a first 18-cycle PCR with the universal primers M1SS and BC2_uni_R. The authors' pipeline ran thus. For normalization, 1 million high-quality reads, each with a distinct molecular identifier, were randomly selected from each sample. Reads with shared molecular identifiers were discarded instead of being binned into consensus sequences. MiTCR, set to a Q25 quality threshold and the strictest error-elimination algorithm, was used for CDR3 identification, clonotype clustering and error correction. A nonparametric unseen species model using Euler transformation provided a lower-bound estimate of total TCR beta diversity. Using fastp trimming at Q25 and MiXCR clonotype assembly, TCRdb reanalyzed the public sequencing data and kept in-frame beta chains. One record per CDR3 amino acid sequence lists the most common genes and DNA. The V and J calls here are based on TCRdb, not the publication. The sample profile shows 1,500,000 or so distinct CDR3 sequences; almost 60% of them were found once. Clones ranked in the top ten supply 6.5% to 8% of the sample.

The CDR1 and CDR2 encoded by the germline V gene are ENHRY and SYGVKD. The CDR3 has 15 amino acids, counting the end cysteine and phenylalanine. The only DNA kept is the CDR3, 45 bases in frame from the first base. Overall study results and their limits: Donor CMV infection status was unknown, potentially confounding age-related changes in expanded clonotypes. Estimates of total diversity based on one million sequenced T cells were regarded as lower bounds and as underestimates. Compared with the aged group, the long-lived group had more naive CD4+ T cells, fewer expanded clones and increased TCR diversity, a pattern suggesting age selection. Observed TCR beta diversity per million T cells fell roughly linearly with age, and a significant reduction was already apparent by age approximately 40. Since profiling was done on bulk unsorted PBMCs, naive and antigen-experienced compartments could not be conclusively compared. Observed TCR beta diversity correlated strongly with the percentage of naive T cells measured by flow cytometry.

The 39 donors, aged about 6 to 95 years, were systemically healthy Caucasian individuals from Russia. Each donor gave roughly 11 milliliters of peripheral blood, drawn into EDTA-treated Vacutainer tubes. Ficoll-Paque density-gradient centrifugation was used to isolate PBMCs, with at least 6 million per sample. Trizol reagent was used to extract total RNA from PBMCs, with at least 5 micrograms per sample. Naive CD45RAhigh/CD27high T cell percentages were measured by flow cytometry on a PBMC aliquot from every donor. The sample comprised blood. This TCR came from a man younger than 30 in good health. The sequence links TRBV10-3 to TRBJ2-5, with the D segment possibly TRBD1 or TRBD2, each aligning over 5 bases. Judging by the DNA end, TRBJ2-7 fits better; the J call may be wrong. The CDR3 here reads CAISERGTRGYEQYF. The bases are TGTGCCATCAGTGAGCGGGGCACAAGAGGCTACGAGCAGTACTTC.